A single sample is the source of the 9 T cell receptor beta chains below, sequenced in a study of T-cell reconstitution after alpha-beta-depleted transplantation in children. Construction of the TCRbeta library involved unique molecular identifiers. TCRdb passed the PCR reads through MiXCR, listing each CDR3 protein once. Of about 600,000 distinct CDR3 sequences detected, 10% to 15% appear once; the ten largest clones hold over 2%. Here the sequenced sample was PBMCs, mostly from graft donor cells, taken 360 days after TCRalphabeta/CD19-depleted stem cell transplant. These receptors originate from a male patient younger than 18 who had a stem cell transplant for acute myeloid leukemia, so the T cells may come from the graft donor.

This clonotype appeared many times. The V and J genes are TRBV10-3 and TRBJ2-5, with a tentative D call TRBD2 (6 bases). The CDR3 consists of 15 residues. CDR1 is ENHRY, CDR2 SYGVKD, per germline. Trimming pared 2 bases from V and 11 bases from J, leaving 21 bases between. CDR3 nucleotides: TGTGCCATCAGTGAGCCTGGGGACTCCGTAATCAATCAGTACTTC. It translates to CAISEPGDSVINQYF.

The V call is TRBV3-1, the J call TRBJ2-5; tentative D call: TRBD2 (5 bases). V dropped 3 bases and J dropped 4 bases, with 9 bases sitting between them. The CDR3 runs 13 residues. From germline, CDR1 is LGHDT and CDR2 YNNKEL (reference sequence). CDR3 bases: TGTGCCAGCAGCCAGAGCCGGGGAGAGACCCAGTACTTC. This gives the protein CASSQSRGETQYF.

The V call is TRBV28, the J call TRBJ2-2, with 8 bases that match TRBD2. Germline-derived CDR1 and CDR2 are MDHEN and SYDVKM. The CDR3 length is 19 residues. V lost 5 bases to trimming and J lost 1 base; unmatched junction nucleotides: 15. The CDR3 sequence: CASSPRWTSKDGNTGELFF. DNA for the CDR3: TGTGCCAGCAGTCCCCGATGGACTAGCAAGGACGGGAACACCGGGGAGCTGTTTTTT.

This clonotype was seen only a few times. CDR3 amino acids: CASSQGLAGGSYEQYF. The CDR3 DNA is TGCGCCAGCAGCCAAGGACTAGCGGGAGGCTCCTACGAGCAGTACTTC. V usage is TRBV4-3 and J usage is TRBJ2-7, with TRBD2 matching over 13 bases. Germline V CDR1 and CDR2: LGHNA, YSLEER. V lost 1 base, J lost 0 bases, and 0 bases stayed unmatched. This CDR3 region has 16 residues.

This chain joins TRBV7-9 and TRBJ2-7, with 9 bases lining up with TRBD2. This CDR3 region has 13 residues. V dropped 10 bases and J dropped 5; count of bases not matched to a gene: 9. Germline lookup yields CDR1 SEHNR and CDR2 FQNEAQ (reference sequence). For the CDR3, the DNA is TGTGCCACCCGGACTAGCGCTTCCCACGAGCAGTACTTC. Its protein product is CATRTSASHEQYF.

This clonotype was detected only a few times. The chain couples TRBV28 to TRBJ2-7; D is perhaps TRBD1 (6 bases). Germline values: CDR1 MDHEN, CDR2 SYDVKM. The germline V and J ends were trimmed by 6 bases and 4 bases, with 19 bases remaining between them. The CDR3 consists of 15 residues. CDR3 coding DNA: TGTGCCAGCAGGGAGGACAGCTCAGCCCCTTACGAGCAGTACTTC. This codes for CASREDSSAPYEQYF. Looking up the rest from reference TRBV28 and TRBJ2-7 gives the full variable domain: DVKVTQSSRYLVKRTGEKVFLECVQDMDHENMFWYRQDPGLGLRLIYFSYDVKMKEKGDIPEGYSVSREKKERFSLILESASTNQTSMYLCASREDSSAPYEQYFGPGTRLTVT.

The genes are TRBV19 and TRBJ2-7; maybe TRBD1 (6 bases). V was shortened by 2 bases and J by 6 bases, with 17 bases between the two germline ends. The CDR3 has 15 residues. Looked up from germline, CDR1 is LNHDA and CDR2 is SQIVND (reference sequence). The CDR3 bases are TGTGCCAGTAGTATACTAACCGGGACACCCTCCGAGCAGTACTTC. As protein: CASSILTGTPSEQYF.

The sample holds a few counts of this clonotype. This rearrangement joins TRBV7-9 to TRBJ2-1; 10 bases match TRBD1. With 10 bases clipped from V and 6 bases from J, the junction kept 3 bases outside the gene matches. The CDR3 extends over 12 amino acids. The germline gives CDR1 SEHNR, CDR2 FQNEAQ (reference sequence). The CDR3 here is CAIRQGANEQFF. Here the CDR3 DNA reads TGTGCCATCAGACAGGGGGCCAATGAGCAGTTCTTC. Full variable domain (rest looked up from reference TRBV7-9 and TRBJ2-1): DTGVSQNPRHKITKRGQNVTFRCDPISEHNRLYWYRQTLGQGPEFLTYFQNEAQLEKSRLLSDRFSAERPKGSFSTLEIQRTEQGDSAMYLCAIRQGANEQFFGPGTRLTVL.

This rearrangement joins TRBV29-1 to TRBJ2-2, with 15 bases that match TRBD2. The junction had 7 bases not matched to a gene; V was cut back by 2 bases and J by 6 bases. The CDR3 totals 17 residues. Per germline, CDR1 SQVTM and CDR2 ANQGSEA. The DNA for the CDR3 is TGCAGCGTTGAAAGGACTAGCGGGAGGGCCGGGTCCGGGGAGCTGTTTTTT. As protein: CSVERTSGRAGSGELFF.